This T cell receptor beta chain was retrieved from a study of cytomegalovirus exposure and HLA in healthy donors. The wider study: Researchers previously reported finding 117 million unique TCR beta sequences from approximately 190 million T cells.

Researchers ran the PCR with 60 Vbeta and 13 Jbeta primers. Here immunoSEQ multiplex PCR was the method, and the copy in TCRdb shows in-frame clones only, minus some. The table includes about 200,000 clones, 65% to 90% detected once. A few counts support this clone. Its antigen is unknown. Trimming took 2 bases from V and 6 from J; bases not matched to a gene: 13. This CDR3 comprises 17 residues. Germline lookup yields CDR1 KGHSH and CDR2 LQKENI. Study-wide points: A later analysis revealed that TCR association rates differed between HLA loci, peaking at DRB1 and bottoming out at HLA-C. With high specificity and sensitivity, the classifier reportedly diagnosed cytomegalovirus status.

Material for sequencing was PBMCs. The receptor was derived from a woman in her 50s in good health and CMV-seronegative. The chain combines TRBV18 with TRBJ2-5; 9 nucleotides agree with TRBD2. The CDR3 region is CASSPRAGGPEGQTQYF. The CDR3 DNA reads TGTGCCAGCTCACCAAGGGCGGGAGGGCCCGAGGGGCAGACCCAGTACTTC.